The clone carrying this TCR beta chain was counted at least ten times. Antigen: not known. CDR1 MNHNS and CDR2 SASEGT come from the germline V gene. V gave up 10 bases and J gave up 6 bases; unmatched junction bases: 12. The CDR3 runs 13 residues. No ophthalmopathy progression within 18 months constituted stable Graves' hyperthyroidism. Every diagnosis used clinical symptoms, serum thyroxine and TRAb, thyroid ultrasound and orbital computed tomography. It was over 9.5 ml of fresh peripheral blood that supplied the PBMCs. The sample belongs to a study of T cells in Graves' hyperthyroidism and ophthalmopathy. Findings and caveats of the study: Most clonotypes expanded in the thyroid (above 0.001) were also present in blood.

Amplification yielded TCR beta CDR3 regions, with RNA transcripts as the source. The HTBI primer set was used in a first-round RT-PCR of the TCR CDR3. TCRdb re-called the multiplex PCR reads with MiXCR, one entry per CDR3 protein. In the table there are hundreds of thousands of distinct CDR3 sequences, around 15% of which are singletons. This clonotype was obtained from a woman aged 18-30 years with Graves' hyperthyroidism. The sample was blood. V is TRBV6-1 and J is TRBJ2-7, with TRBD1 matching 7 bases. The CDR3 protein is CANSRDRSSEQYF. The CDR3 region has the DNA TGTGCCAACTCCCGGGACAGATCCAGCGAGCAGTACTTC.